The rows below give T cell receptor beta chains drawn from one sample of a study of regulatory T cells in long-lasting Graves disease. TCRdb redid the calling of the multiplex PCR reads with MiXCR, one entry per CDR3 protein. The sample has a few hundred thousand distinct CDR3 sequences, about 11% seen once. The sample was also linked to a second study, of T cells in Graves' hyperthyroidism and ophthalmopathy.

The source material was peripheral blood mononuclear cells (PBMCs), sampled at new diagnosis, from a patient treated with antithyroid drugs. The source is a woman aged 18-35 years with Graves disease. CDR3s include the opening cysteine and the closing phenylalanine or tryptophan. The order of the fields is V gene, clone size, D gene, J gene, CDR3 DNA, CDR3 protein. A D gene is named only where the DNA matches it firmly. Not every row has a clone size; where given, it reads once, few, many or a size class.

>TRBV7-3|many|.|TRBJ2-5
TGTGCCAGCAGCCCGGGACGTTTAGAGACCCAGTACTTC
CASSPGRLETQYF
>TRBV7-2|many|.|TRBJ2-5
TGTGCCAGCACCACCCCGGGGTTGGAGACCCAGTACTTC
CASTTPGLETQYF
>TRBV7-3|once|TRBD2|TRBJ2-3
TGTGCCAGCAGCCCGGGGGGACTAGCTAATTTTCGAGTTACGCAGTATTTT
CASSPGGLANFRVTQYF
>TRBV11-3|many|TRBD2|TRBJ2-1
TGTGCCAGCAGCAGAGGACTAGACTACAATGAGCAGTTCTTC
CASSRGLDYNEQFF
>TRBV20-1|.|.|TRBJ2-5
TGCAGTGCTAATACTGTGGCCACGGAGACCCAGTACTTC
CSANTVATETQYF
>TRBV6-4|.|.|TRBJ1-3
TGTGCCAGCAGTGAGTCCAGGGGCCGATACTCTGGAAACACCATATATTTT
CASSESRGRYSGNTIYF
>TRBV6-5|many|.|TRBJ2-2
TGTGCCAGCAGTTACTTTAACCACGGGGAGCTGTTTTTT
CASSYFNHGELFF
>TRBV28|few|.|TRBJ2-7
TGTGCCAGCAGTTTCCCCATCGGACTGAAACCACTTACCTACGAGCAGTACTTC
CASSFPIGLKPLTYEQYF
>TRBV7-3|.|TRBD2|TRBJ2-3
TGTGCCAGCAGCTCCGGGACTAGCGGGATCAGCTCGTACACAGATACGCAGTATTTT
CASSSGTSGISSYTDTQYF
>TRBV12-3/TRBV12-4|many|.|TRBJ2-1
TGTGCCTGCCACAGGGAAGCCTACAATGAGCAGTTCTTC
CACHREAYNEQFF
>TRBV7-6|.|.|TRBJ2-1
TGTGCCAGCAGCTTAAACCGGGACGGCCCATACAATGAGCAGTTCTTC
CASSLNRDGPYNEQFF
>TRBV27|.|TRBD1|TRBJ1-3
TGTGCCAGCAGTTCCCACAGGGGTGGAAACACCATATATTTT
CASSSHRGGNTIYF
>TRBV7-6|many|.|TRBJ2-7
TGTGCCAGCAGCTTAGAACCGGGGATCGGCTACGAGCAGTACTTC
CASSLEPGIGYEQYF
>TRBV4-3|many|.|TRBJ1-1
TGCGCCAGCAGCCAAGAGTTCCAGGGGATAGCGTACACTGAAGCTTTCTTT
CASSQEFQGIAYTEAFF
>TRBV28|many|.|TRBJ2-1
TGTGCCAGCAGTCGACTGCGGGAGCAGTTCTTC
CASSRLREQFF
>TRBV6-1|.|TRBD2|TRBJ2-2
TGTGCCAGCAGATCGTTAACTAGCGGGGGGAACACCGGGGAGCTGTTTTTT
CASRSLTSGGNTGELFF
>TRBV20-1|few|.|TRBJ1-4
TGCAGTGTCACGGGGGGCCCGAATGAAAAACTGTTTTTT
CSVTGGPNEKLFF
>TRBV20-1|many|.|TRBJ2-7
TGCAGTGCAGTCGGTCTCACCATGTCATACGAGCAGTACTTC
CSAVGLTMSYEQYF
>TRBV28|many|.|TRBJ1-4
TGTGCCAGCAGCAATTTCCAGGGATGGGTTCGGGAAAAACTGTTTTTT
CASSNFQGWVREKLFF
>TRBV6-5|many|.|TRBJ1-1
TGTGCCAGCAGTTACTTGGGGAGTGAGTACACTGAAGCTTTCTTT
CASSYLGSEYTEAFF
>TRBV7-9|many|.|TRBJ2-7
TGTGCCAGCGCCATGGCCAACTACGAGCAGTACTTC
CASAMANYEQYF
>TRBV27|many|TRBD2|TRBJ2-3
TGTGCCACCCCGACTAGCGGGAGCACAGATACGCAGTATTTT
CATPTSGSTDTQYF
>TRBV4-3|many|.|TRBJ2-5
TGCGCCAGCAGCCAAGAGATTTCGGAGACCCAGTACTTC
CASSQEISETQYF
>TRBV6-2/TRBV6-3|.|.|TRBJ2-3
TGTGCCAGCAGACTCATAGATACGCAGTATTTT
CASRLIDTQYF
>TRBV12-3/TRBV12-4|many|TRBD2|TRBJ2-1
TGTGCCAGCAGTAGCGGGGGGTACTACAATGAGCAGTTCTTC
CASSSGGYYNEQFF
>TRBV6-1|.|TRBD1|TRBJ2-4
TGTGCCAGCAGTCGCCAGGGGGACAGGGACATTCAGTACTTC
CASSRQGDRDIQYF
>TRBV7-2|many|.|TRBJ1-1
TGTGCCAGCAGCTTACGGGTAGGCTGGGTGGCTGAAGCTTTCTTT
CASSLRVGWVAEAFF
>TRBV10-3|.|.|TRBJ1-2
TGTGCCATCAGTGAGTCAGTCCTCCGGGACTATGGCTACACCTTC
CAISESVLRDYGYTF
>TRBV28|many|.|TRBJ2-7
TGTGCCAGCAGTTTAATCAGGTCAGTCGTGGAGCAGTACTTC
CASSLIRSVVEQYF
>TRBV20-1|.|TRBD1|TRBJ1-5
TGCAGTGCTAGAGAGGAAGGCAGGGGGAGTCAGCCCCAGCATTTT
CSAREEGRGSQPQHF
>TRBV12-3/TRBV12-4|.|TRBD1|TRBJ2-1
TGTGCCAGCAGCAATACTCGGGACAGGGGGCTGTTTGAGCAGTTCTTC
CASSNTRDRGLFEQFF
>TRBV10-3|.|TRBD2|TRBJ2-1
TGTGCCATCAGTGGGGGGGTAGCGGGAGGACCGGTTCCAATTGATGAGCAGTTCTTC
CAISGGVAGGPVPIDEQFF
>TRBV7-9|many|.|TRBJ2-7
TGTGCCAGCAGCTTTCCCCAGGACACTCTCTCCTACGAGCAGTACTTC
CASSFPQDTLSYEQYF
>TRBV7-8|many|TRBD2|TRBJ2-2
TGTGCCAGCAGCACAACCGGGACTAATCCCCTTTGGGGGGAGCTGTTTTTT
CASSTTGTNPLWGELFF
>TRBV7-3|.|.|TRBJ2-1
TGTGCCAGCAGCTTGAAGGGGAGCATTGAGCAGTTCTTC
CASSLKGSIEQFF
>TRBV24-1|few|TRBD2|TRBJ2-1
TGTGCCACCAAGGGGACTAGCGGCGAGTTCTTC
CATKGTSGEFF
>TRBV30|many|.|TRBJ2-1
TGTGCCTGGAGTGCGGGCCCGGGTTGGGGTTACAATGAGCAGTTCTTC
CAWSAGPGWGYNEQFF
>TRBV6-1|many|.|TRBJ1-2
TGTGCCAGCAGCCCACGAGGCCGGATCCAACTCAGGGGCTACACCTTC
CASSPRGRIQLRGYTF
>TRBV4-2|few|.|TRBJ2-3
TGTGCCAGCAGCCAAGATTCCGGCGTGGAAGGACACACAGATACGCAGTATTTT
CASSQDSGVEGHTDTQYF
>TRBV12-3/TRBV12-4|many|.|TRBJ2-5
TGTGCCACCCGACAGGCCGGCCAAGAGACCCAGTACTTC
CATRQAGQETQYF
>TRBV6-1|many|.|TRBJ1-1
TGTGCCAGCAGTGAATCACAGGGTGCGAACACTGAAGCTTTCTTT
CASSESQGANTEAFF
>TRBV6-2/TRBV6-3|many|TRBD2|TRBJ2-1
TGTGCCAGCAGACCACTAGCGGAAAAGTCGAATGAGCAGTTCTTC
CASRPLAEKSNEQFF
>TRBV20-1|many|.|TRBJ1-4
TGCAGTGCTAGTCTACAGGTGGCCACGGAAAAACTGTTTTTT
CSASLQVATEKLFF
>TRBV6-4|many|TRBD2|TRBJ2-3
TGTGCCAGCAGTGCGGGGGGTGAGGAGGATACGCAGTATTTT
CASSAGGEEDTQYF